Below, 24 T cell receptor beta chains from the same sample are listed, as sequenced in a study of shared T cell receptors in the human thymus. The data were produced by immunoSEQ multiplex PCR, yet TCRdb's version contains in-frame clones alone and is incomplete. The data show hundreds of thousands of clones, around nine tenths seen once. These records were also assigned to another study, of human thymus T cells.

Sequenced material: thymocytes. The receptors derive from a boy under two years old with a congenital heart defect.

The CDR3 reads CASSFLGSGRAAEQYF. The CDR3 coding sequence is TGTGCCAGCAGCTTTCTGGGTAGCGGGAGGGCCGCCGAGCAGTACTTC. The rearrangement joins TRBV5-4 to TRBJ2-7, with 11 bases lining up with TRBD2. This CDR3 contains 16 residues. Losses at the gene ends were 2 bases for V and 6 bases for J; bases not matched to a gene: 10. Germline V gene lookup returns CDR1 SGHNT and CDR2 YYREEE (reference sequence). Full variable domain (outside the CDR3, taken from reference TRBV5-4 and TRBJ2-7): ETGVTQSPTHLIKTRGQQVTLRCSSQSGHNTVSWYQQALGQGPQFIFQYYREEENGRGNFPPRFSGLQFPNYSSELNVNALELDDSALYLCASSFLGSGRAAEQYFGPGTRLTVT.

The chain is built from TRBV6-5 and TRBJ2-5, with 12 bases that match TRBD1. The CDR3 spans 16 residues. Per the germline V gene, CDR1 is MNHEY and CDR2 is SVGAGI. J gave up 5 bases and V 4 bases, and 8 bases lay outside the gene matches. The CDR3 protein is CASSLTGQGAGETQYF. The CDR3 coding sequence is TGTGCCAGCAGTTTAACGGGACAGGGGGCCGGGGAGACCCAGTACTTC.

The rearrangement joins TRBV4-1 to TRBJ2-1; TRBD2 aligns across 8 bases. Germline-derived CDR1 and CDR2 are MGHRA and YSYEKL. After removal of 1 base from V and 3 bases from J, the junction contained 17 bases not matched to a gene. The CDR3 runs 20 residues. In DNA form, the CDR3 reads TGCGCCAGCAGCCAAGCCCGACTAGCGTTAAACCTATTTTACTACAATGAGCAGTTCTTC. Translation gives CASSQARLALNLFYYNEQFF.

Written as DNA, the CDR3 is TGTGCCAGCAGCTTTACCAGGGCCTACGAGCAGTACTTC. It translates to CASSFTRAYEQYF. V usage is TRBV11-2 and J usage is TRBJ2-7; possibly TRBD1 for D (5 bases). With 3 bases removed from V and 2 bases from J, the gap between germline ends came to 8 bases. Germline assignment: CDR1 SGHAT and CDR2 FQNNGV. CDR3 length equals 13 residues.

The CDR3 loop reads CASTEPGLAGAYEQYF. The CDR3 DNA reads TGTGCCAGCACCGAACCCGGACTAGCGGGAGCCTACGAGCAGTACTTC. The gene calls are TRBV2 and TRBJ2-7, with 13 bases identical to TRBD2. The V gene end was trimmed by 7 bases and the J gene end by 2 bases; junction bases not matched to a gene: 8. This CDR3 is 16 amino acids long. The germline V gene encodes CDR1 SNHLY and CDR2 FYNNEI. Together with reference TRBV2 and TRBJ2-7, the CDR3 gives the full variable domain: EPEVTQTPSHQVTQMGQEVILRCVPISNHLYFYWYRQILGQKVEFLVSFYNNEISEKSEIFDDQFSVERPDGSNFTLKIRSTKLEDSAMYFCASTEPGLAGAYEQYFGPGTRLTVT.

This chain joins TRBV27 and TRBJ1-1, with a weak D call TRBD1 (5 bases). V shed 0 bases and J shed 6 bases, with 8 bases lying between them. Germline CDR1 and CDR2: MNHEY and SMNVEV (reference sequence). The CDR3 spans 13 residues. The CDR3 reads CASSLSRVSEAFF. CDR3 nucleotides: TGTGCCAGCAGTTTATCCAGGGTTTCTGAAGCTTTCTTT.

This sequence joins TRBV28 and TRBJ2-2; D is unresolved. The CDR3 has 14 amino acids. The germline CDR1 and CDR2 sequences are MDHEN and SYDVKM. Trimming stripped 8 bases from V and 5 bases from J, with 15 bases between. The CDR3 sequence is CASLARSGTGELFF. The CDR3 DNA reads TGTGCCAGCCTGGCCCGGTCGGGTACCGGGGAGCTGTTTTTT.

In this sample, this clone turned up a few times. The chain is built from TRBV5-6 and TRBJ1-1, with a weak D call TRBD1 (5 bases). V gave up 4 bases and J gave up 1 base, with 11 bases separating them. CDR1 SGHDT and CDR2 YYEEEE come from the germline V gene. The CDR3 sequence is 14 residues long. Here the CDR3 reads CASSQQGSNTEAFF. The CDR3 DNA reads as TGTGCCAGCAGCCAGCAGGGCTCGAACACTGAAGCTTTCTTT.

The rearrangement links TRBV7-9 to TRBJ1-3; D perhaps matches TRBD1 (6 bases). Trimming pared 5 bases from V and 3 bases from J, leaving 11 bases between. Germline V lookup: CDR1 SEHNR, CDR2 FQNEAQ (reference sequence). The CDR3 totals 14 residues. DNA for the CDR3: TGTGCCAGCAGCCCAAAACAGGGTGGAAACACCATATATTTT. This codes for CASSPKQGGNTIYF.

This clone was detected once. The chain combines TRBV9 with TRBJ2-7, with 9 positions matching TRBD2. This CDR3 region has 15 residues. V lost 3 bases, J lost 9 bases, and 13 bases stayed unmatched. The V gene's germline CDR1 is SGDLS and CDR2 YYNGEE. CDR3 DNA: TGTGCCAGCAGCGCCCTCCAGGAAGGAGCGGGGGGGCAGTACTTC. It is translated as CASSALQEGAGGQYF.

The CDR3 here is CASSYSPGGGTEAFF. CDR3 nucleotides: TGTGCCAGCAGTTACTCTCCAGGGGGAGGCACTGAAGCTTTCTTT. The genes are TRBV6-5 and TRBJ1-1; 7 nucleotides line up with TRBD1. V lost 0 bases and J lost 4; bases outside the gene matches: 5. Germline values: CDR1 MNHEY, CDR2 SVGAGI. The CDR3 extends over 15 amino acids.

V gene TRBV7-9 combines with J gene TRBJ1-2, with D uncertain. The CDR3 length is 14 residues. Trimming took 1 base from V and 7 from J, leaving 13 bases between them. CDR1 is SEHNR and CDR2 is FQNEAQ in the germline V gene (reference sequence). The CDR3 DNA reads TGTGCCAGCAGCTTAGGGGCAGCCAACGGTGGCTACACCTTC. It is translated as CASSLGAANGGYTF.

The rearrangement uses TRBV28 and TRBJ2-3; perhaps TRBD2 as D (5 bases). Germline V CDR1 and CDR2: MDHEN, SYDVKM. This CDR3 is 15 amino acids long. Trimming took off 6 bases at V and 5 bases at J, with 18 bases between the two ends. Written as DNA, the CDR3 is TGTGCCAGCAGCCACGAGGACTCGGTAGTAGATACGCAGTATTTT. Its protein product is CASSHEDSVVDTQYF.

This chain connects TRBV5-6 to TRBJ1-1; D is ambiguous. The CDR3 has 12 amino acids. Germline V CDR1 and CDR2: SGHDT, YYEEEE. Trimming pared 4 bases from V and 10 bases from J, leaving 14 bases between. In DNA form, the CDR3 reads TGTGCCAGCAGCCCACTGGGCGGGAGAGCTTTCTTT. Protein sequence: CASSPLGGRAFF.

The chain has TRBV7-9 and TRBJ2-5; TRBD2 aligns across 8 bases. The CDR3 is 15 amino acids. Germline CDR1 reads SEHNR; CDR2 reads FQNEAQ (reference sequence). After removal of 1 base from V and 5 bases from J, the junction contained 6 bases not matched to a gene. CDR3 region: CASSLGAGGWETQYF. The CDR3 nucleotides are TGTGCCAGCAGCTTAGGGGCGGGAGGTTGGGAGACCCAGTACTTC.

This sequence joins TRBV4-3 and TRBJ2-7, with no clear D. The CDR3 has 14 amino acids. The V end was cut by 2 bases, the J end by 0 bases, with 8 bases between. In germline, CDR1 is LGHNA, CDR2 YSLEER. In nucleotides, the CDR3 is TGCGCCAGCAGCCAATTGCGCGGCTCCTACGAGCAGTACTTC. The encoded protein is CASSQLRGSYEQYF.

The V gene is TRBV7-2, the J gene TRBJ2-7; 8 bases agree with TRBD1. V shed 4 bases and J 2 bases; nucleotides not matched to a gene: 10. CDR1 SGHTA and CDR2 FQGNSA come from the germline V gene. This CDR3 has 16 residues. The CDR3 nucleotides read TGTGCCAGCAGCTCCTATGGGGGGACAGGAGCCTACGAGCAGTACTTC. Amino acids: CASSSYGGTGAYEQYF.

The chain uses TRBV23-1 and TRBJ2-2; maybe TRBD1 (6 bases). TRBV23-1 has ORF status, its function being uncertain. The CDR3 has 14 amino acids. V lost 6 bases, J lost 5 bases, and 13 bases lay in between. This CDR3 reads CASRRQVETGELFF. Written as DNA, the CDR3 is TGCGCCAGCAGGCGACAGGTTGAGACCGGGGAGCTGTTTTTT.

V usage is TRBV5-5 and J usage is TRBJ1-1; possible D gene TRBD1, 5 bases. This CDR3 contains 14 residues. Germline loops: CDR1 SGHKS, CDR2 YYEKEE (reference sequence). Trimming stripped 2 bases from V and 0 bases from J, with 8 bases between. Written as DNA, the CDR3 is TGTGCCAGCAGCTTAGGGGTCGTGAACACTGAAGCTTTCTTT. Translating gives CASSLGVVNTEAFF.

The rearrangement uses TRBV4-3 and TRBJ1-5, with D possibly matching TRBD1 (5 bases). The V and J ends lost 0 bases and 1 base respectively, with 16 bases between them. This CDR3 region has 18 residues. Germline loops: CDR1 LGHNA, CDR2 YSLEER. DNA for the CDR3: TGCGCCAGCAGCCAAGATTGGGGCGGGGGTGGGAGCAATCAGCCCCAGCATTTT. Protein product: CASSQDWGGGGSNQPQHF.

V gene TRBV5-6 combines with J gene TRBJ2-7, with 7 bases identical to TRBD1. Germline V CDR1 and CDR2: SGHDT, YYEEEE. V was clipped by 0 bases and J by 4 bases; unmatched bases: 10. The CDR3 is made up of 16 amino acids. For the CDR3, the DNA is TGTGCCAGCAGCTTGGCCCCCGGGACAGTCTATTACGAGCAGTACTTC. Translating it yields CASSLAPGTVYYEQYF.

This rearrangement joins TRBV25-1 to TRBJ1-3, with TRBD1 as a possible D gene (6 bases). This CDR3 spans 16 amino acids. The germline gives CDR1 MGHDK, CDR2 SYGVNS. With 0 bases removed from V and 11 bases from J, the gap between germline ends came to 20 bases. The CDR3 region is CASSEYKAGAPKAIYF. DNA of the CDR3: TGTGCCAGCAGTGAATATAAGGCAGGGGCCCCAAAAGCCATATATTTT.

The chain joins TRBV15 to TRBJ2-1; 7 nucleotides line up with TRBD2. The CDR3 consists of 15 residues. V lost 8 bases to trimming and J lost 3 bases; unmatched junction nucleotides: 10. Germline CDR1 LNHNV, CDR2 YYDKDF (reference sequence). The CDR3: CATSYGRENYNEQFF. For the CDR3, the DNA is TGTGCCACCTCCTATGGGCGGGAGAACTACAATGAGCAGTTCTTC.

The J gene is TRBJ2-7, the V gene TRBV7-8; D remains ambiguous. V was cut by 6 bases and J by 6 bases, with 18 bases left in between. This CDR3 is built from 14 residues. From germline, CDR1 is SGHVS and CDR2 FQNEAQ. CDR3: CASSPAVGHREQYF. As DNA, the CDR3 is TGTGCCAGCAGTCCCGCGGTGGGTCATCGCGAGCAGTACTTC.